Presented here are 29 T cell receptor beta chains from one specimen sequenced in a study of Ad26.COV2.S vaccination and SARS-CoV-2 variants. Assay: immunoSEQ multiplex PCR; the TCRdb copy retains only in-frame clones and omits some. The sample holds some 640,000 clones; roughly 90% are singletons and the top ten take about 1.5%. Treatment noted: 15 to 20 received Ad26.COV2.S at low or high dose, single or two shots; roughly 5 received placebo; per-sample allocation not given. Vaccine and placebo recipients were sampled on day 63 after the first injection. Material: peripheral blood, obtained in a trial of Ad26.COV2.S vaccine versus placebo. The receptors stem from a person between 18 and 59 years old who received the Ad26.COV2.S COVID-19 vaccine or a placebo.

Comment on this clone: This sample includes further DNA sequences coding for the same CDR3. This sequence joins TRBV29-1 and TRBJ1-5; TRBD1 aligns across 7 bases. The CDR3 sequence is 12 residues long. The V segment lost 6 bases and the J segment 4 bases; nucleotides outside the gene matches: 3. Germline V lookup: CDR1 SQVTM, CDR2 ANQGSEA. CDR3 sequence (DNA): TGCAGCGTAGGGGACAGAAATCAGCCCCAGCATTTT. Protein product: CSVGDRNQPQHF.

The table lists this clone with a count of one. DNA for the CDR3: TGCGCCAGCAGCCAAGGAGCTTGGAATACGCAGTATTTT. It yields the protein CASSQGAWNTQYF. The chain uses TRBV4-3 and TRBJ2-3; D ambiguous. CDR1 is LGHNA and CDR2 is YSLEER in the germline V gene. This CDR3 is 13 amino acids long. Between the trimmed V and J ends, which lost 1 base and 7 bases, there was a span of 9 bases.

The chain combines TRBV7-2 with TRBJ2-5; TRBD1 is a possible D gene (6 bases). Germline CDR1 is SGHTA and CDR2 is FQGNSA. The CDR3 has 16 amino acids. V lost 4 bases to trimming and J lost 2 bases, with 17 bases between them. CDR3 loop: CASSSRNVDRQETQYF. Here the CDR3 DNA reads TGTGCCAGCAGCTCGAGGAACGTAGACAGGCAAGAGACCCAGTACTTC.

This chain connects TRBV7-9 to TRBJ1-3; D is unresolved. The CDR3 has 15 amino acids. The germline V gene encodes CDR1 SEHNR and CDR2 FQNEAQ (reference sequence). The V gene lost 6 bases and the J gene lost 0 bases, with 12 bases spanning the gap. The CDR3 here is CASRLDGFSGNTIYF. The DNA of the CDR3 is TGTGCCAGCAGACTCGACGGGTTCTCTGGAAACACCATATATTTT.

This clone has a handful of counts. This chain links TRBV6-1 with TRBJ1-2, with D possibly TRBD1 on 5 matching bases. Trimming removed 0 bases at V and 2 bases at J, with 10 bases between. The CDR3 is 15 amino acids. Germline V gene sequence: CDR1 MNHNS, CDR2 SASEGT. CDR3 amino acids: CASSEALGGNYGYTF. CDR3 nucleotide sequence: TGTGCCAGCAGTGAAGCGCTCGGGGGGAACTATGGCTACACCTTC.

J is TRBJ2-3 and V is TRBV5-1, with TRBD2 identical over 7 bases. This CDR3 is built from 14 residues. Trimming removed 2 bases from V and 5 bases from J; junction bases left unmatched: 5. Germline assignment: CDR1 SGHRS and CDR2 YFSETQ. CDR3 nucleotides: TGCGCCAGCAGCTTTCGACAGCGGGAAGATACGCAGTATTTT. This sequence encodes CASSFRQREDTQYF.

V usage is TRBV27 and J usage is TRBJ2-5; 10 bases are shared with TRBD2. The junction had 5 bases not matched to a gene; V was cut back by 5 bases and J by 2 bases. This CDR3 region has 15 residues. Germline V gene data show CDR1 as MNHEY and CDR2 as SMNVEV (reference sequence). DNA for the CDR3: TGTGCCAGCAGTAAGGGGACTAGCGCTCAAGAGACCCAGTACTTC. It encodes CASSKGTSAQETQYF.

The genes are TRBV6-6 and TRBJ2-7, with D perhaps matching TRBD1 (5 bases). This CDR3 has 13 amino acids. Per the germline V gene, CDR1 is MNHNY and CDR2 is SVGAGI (reference sequence). Trimming took 6 bases from V and 7 from J, leaving 16 bases between them. For the CDR3, the DNA is TGTGCCAGCAGCGCAGGGTTCGGTTCAGAGCAGTACTTC. Amino acids: CASSAGFGSEQYF.

As regards this clone: Additional DNA sequences in this sample encode the identical CDR3. V and J are TRBV7-9 and TRBJ1-2, with no clear D. CDR1 and CDR2 (germline): SEHNR, FQNEAQ (reference sequence). CDR3 length equals 12 residues. Trimming pared 5 bases from V and 4 bases from J, leaving 8 bases between. The chain's CDR3 is CASSLEGYGYTF. Written as DNA, the CDR3 is TGTGCCAGCAGCCTGGAAGGCTATGGCTACACCTTC.

The chain couples TRBV10-2 to TRBJ2-1; D is perhaps TRBD2 (6 bases). CDR1 and CDR2 (germline): WSHSY, SAAADI. Trimming removed 5 bases from V and 4 bases from J, with 15 bases in between. This CDR3 region has 15 residues. The CDR3 region has the DNA TGCGCCAGCAGTTCGGCAGGTGGGGGGTACAATGAGCAGTTCTTC. This sequence encodes CASSSAGGGYNEQFF.

This clone showed up just a few times. The J gene is TRBJ1-1, the V gene TRBV7-9, with D possibly matching TRBD1 (5 bases). The germline V gene encodes CDR1 SEHNR and CDR2 FQNEAQ (reference sequence). The V end lost 7 bases, the J end lost 11 bases, and 17 bases lay between the germline ends. The CDR3 spans 12 residues. The CDR3: CASTRGKGDAFF. CDR3 DNA sequence: TGTGCCAGCACCCGGGGGAAAGGGGACGCTTTCTTT.

The chain employs TRBV2 and TRBJ1-1; no clear D gene. Germline lookup yields CDR1 SNHLY and CDR2 FYNNEI. Deletions cut 8 bases from V and 5 bases from J, with 6 bases between. There are 10 residues in the CDR3. The CDR3 reads CASAGTEAFF. The DNA for the CDR3 is TGTGCCAGCGCGGGAACTGAAGCTTTCTTT.

This sequence joins TRBV29-1 and TRBJ1-2; maybe TRBD1 (6 bases). Trimming stripped 4 bases from V and 0 bases from J, with 15 bases between. The CDR3 sequence is 15 residues long. Germline V gene data show CDR1 as SQVTM and CDR2 as ANQGSEA. The CDR3 bases are TGCAGCGTTGCCACAGGGAAGGGGGCTAACTATGGCTACACCTTC. This translates into CSVATGKGANYGYTF.

The rearrangement links TRBV23-1 to TRBJ2-7; D remains ambiguous. TRBV23-1 is recorded as an ORF, its role being uncertain. The CDR3 has 13 amino acids. Trimming pared 7 bases from V and 2 bases from J, leaving 12 bases between. CDR3 DNA sequence: TGCGCCAGCACCGGGCAGGAACCCTACGAGCAGTACTTC. Amino acids: CASTGQEPYEQYF.

This clone appeared once. The chain carries TRBV2 and TRBJ2-2, with D tentatively TRBD2 (6 bases). CDR1 and CDR2 (germline): SNHLY, FYNNEI. The V and J ends lost 6 bases and 2 bases respectively, with 13 bases between them. CDR3 length: 15 amino acids. CDR3 sequence reads: CASSPVEGNTGELFF. The CDR3 DNA is TGTGCCAGCAGCCCCGTGGAGGGAAACACCGGGGAGCTGTTTTTT.

The chain combines TRBV5-1 with TRBJ2-5; a weak D match, TRBD1 (6 bases). Trimming removed 3 bases from V and 5 bases from J, with 20 bases in between. Germline CDR1 reads SGHRS; CDR2 reads YFSETQ. This CDR3 has 16 amino acids. The CDR3 loop is CASSYAPQGPRETQYF. As DNA, the CDR3 is TGCGCCAGCAGCTACGCCCCGCAGGGGCCTCGTGAGACCCAGTACTTC.

The chain is built from TRBV5-8 and TRBJ1-6, with D tentatively TRBD1 (5 bases). Germline V lookup: CDR1 SGHTS, CDR2 YDEGEE. V was trimmed by 4 bases and J by 4 bases, leaving 27 bases between them. This CDR3 is 20 amino acids long. Written as DNA, the CDR3 is TGTGCCAGCAGCCTTTTCCATCAGGCGATCAAAGGGGTATATAATTCACCCCTCCACTTT. Amino acids: CASSLFHQAIKGVYNSPLHF.

The rearrangement joins TRBV29-1 to TRBJ2-4, with 9 bases fitting TRBD2. The trim removed 1 base at V and 7 bases at J, leaving 8 bases unmatched. The CDR3 consists of 15 residues. The germline gives CDR1 SQVTM, CDR2 ANQGSEA. The CDR3 region has the DNA TGCAGCGTTGAAGGGGATAGCGGGAGTAATAACATTCAGTACTTC. This encodes CSVEGDSGSNNIQYF.

The chain couples TRBV7-9 to TRBJ2-2, with D perhaps matching TRBD2 (6 bases). Trimming pared 5 bases from V and 5 bases from J, leaving 18 bases between. The CDR3 runs to 16 residues. Germline CDR1 and CDR2: SEHNR and FQNEAQ (reference sequence). The CDR3 DNA follows: TGTGCCAGCAGCCGGCCCGTGACTAGTCCGACCGGGGAGCTGTTTTTT. It codes for CASSRPVTSPTGELFF.

The rearrangement uses TRBV30 and TRBJ1-6; D gene ambiguous. Germline values: CDR1 GTSNPN, CDR2 SVGIG (reference sequence). Deletions cut 3 bases from V and 7 bases from J, with 13 bases between. This CDR3 contains 14 residues. CDR3 sequence: CAWRPGLGNSPLHF. The CDR3 DNA follows: TGTGCCTGGAGACCGGGCCTTGGGAATTCACCCCTCCACTTT. The full variable domain, rest sourced from reference TRBV30 and TRBJ1-6, is SQTIHQWPATLVQPVGSPLSLECTVEGTSNPNLYWYRQAAGRGLQLLFYSVGIGQISSEVPQNLSASRPQDRQFILSSKKLLLSDSGFYLCAWRPGLGNSPLHFGNGTRLTVT.

This chain connects TRBV2 to TRBJ1-5; unclear D gene. Germline-derived CDR1 and CDR2 are SNHLY and FYNNEI. V gave up 3 bases and J gave up 9 bases, with 12 bases separating them. The CDR3 spans 13 residues. As DNA, the CDR3 is TGTGCCAGCAGTGATAGGAGGGTGCGGCCCCAGCATTTT. The encoded protein is CASSDRRVRPQHF.

The chain joins TRBV9 to TRBJ1-6, with D unresolved. Germline-derived CDR1 and CDR2 are SGDLS and YYNGEE. This CDR3 has 15 residues. V was clipped by 0 bases and J by 7 bases, with 11 bases between them. CDR3 coding DNA: TGTGCCAGCAGCGTAGGCGGTATCACGAATTCACCCCTCCACTTT. Residues: CASSVGGITNSPLHF.

The rearrangement uses TRBV18 and TRBJ2-1; D unresolved. Trimming removed 6 bases at V and 2 bases at J, with 2 bases between. The CDR3 totals 11 residues. Germline CDR1 and CDR2: KGHSH and LQKENI. CDR3 loop: CASSAYNEQFF. As DNA, the CDR3 is TGTGCCAGCTCTGCCTACAATGAGCAGTTCTTC.

The chain has TRBV18 and TRBJ1-4; possibly TRBD1 for D (6 bases). Germline CDR1 and CDR2: KGHSH and LQKENI. V dropped 3 bases and J dropped 7 bases, with 15 bases sitting between them. CDR3 size: 15 residues. The CDR3 coding sequence is TGTGCCAGCTCACCGGGGACACCCCCTGGTGAAAAACTGTTTTTT. Translation gives CASSPGTPPGEKLFF.

This clone came up a few times. In DNA, the CDR3 is TGTGCCAGCAGCTCCCCCGGGGGGACCAGTTCCTACAATGAGCAGTTCTTC. The encoded protein is CASSSPGGTSSYNEQFF. The chain links TRBV11-3 to TRBJ2-1; 7 positions agree with TRBD2. Unmatched junction bases numbered 10, after V lost 4 bases and J lost 1 base. The CDR3 has 17 amino acids. Germline V CDR1 and CDR2: SGHNT, YENEEA.

This clone was counted at least ten times. The chain employs TRBV7-9 and TRBJ2-3; TRBD2 aligns across 10 bases. CDR3 size: 17 residues. V lost 1 base, J lost 4 bases, and 8 bases stayed unmatched. The germline CDR1 and CDR2 sequences are SEHNR and FQNEAQ (reference sequence). The CDR3 reads CASSLGDSGRLPDTQYF. The CDR3 nucleotides are TGTGCCAGCAGCTTAGGGGATAGCGGGAGGTTGCCAGATACGCAGTATTTT.

The chain carries TRBV4-1 and TRBJ2-3; unclear D gene. Germline CDR1 reads MGHRA; CDR2 reads YSYEKL. This CDR3 has 17 amino acids. The V gene lost 0 bases and the J gene lost 4 bases, with 17 bases spanning the gap. The CDR3 nucleotides read TGCGCCAGCAGCCAAGATGAGTTAGTAGGACGAGCAGATACGCAGTATTTT. Amino acids: CASSQDELVGRADTQYF.

This chain connects TRBV18 to TRBJ1-2; no definite D call. This CDR3 is built from 15 residues. V was shortened by 3 bases and J by 6 bases, with 17 bases between the two germline ends. Germline CDR1 KGHSH, CDR2 LQKENI. This chain's CDR3 is CASSPPSVAVDGYTF. The DNA of the CDR3 is TGTGCCAGCTCACCCCCATCGGTCGCGGTCGATGGCTACACCTTC.

The chain couples TRBV12-3 or TRBV12-4 to TRBJ1-4; TRBD1 agrees at 7 bases. CDR3 length equals 11 residues. The J segment lost 14 bases and the V segment lost 5 bases, leaving 5 bases of the junction unmatched. The CDR3 nucleotides read TGTGCCAGCAGTAGAAGGGGGCTCCTGTTTTTT. Protein: CASSRRGLLFF.